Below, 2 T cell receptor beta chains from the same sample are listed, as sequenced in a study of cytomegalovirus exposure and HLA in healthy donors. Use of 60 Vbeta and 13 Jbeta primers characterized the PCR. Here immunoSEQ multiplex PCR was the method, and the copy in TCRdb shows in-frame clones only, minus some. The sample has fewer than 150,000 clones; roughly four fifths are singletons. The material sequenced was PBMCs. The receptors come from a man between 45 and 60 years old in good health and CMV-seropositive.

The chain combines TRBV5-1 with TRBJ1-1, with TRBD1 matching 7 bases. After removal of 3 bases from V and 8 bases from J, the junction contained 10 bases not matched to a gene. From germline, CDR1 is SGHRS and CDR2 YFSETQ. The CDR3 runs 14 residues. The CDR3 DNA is TGCGCCAGCAGCTGGTGGCAGGGGGACCGAGAAGCTTTCTTT. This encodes CASSWWQGDREAFF.

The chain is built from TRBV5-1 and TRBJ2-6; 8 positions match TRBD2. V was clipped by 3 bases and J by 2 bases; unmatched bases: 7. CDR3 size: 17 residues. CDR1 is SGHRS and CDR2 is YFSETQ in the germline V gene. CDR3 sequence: CASSSPGTRAGANVLTF. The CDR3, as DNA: TGCGCCAGCAGCTCACCAGGGACTAGGGCTGGGGCCAACGTCCTGACTTTC.